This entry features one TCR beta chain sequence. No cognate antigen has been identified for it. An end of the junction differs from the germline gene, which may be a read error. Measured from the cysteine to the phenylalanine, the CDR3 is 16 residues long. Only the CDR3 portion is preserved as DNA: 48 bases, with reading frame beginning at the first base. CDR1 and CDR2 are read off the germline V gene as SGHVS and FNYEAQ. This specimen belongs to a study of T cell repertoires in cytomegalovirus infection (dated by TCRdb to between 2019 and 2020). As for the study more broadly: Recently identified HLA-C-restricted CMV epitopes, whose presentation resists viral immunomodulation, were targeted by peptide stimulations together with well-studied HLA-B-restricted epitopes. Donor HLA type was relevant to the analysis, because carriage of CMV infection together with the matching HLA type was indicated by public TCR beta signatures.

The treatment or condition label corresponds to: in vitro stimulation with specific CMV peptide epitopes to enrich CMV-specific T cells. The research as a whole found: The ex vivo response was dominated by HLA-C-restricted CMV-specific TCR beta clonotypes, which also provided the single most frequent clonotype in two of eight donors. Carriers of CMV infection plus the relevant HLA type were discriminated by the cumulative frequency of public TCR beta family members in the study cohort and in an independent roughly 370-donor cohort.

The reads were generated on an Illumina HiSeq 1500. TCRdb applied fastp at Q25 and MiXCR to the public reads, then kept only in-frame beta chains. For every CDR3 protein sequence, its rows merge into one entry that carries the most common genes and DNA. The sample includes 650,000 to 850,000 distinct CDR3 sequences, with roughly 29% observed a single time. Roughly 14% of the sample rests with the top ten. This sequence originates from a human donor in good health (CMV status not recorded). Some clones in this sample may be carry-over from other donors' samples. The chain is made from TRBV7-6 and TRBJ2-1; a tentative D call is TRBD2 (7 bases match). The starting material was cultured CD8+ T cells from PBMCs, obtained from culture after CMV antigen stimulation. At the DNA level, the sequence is TGTACCAGGAGCTCCCCAGGCGGGGGCGGTTACAATGAGCAGTTCTTC. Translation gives CTRSSPGGGGYNEQFF.